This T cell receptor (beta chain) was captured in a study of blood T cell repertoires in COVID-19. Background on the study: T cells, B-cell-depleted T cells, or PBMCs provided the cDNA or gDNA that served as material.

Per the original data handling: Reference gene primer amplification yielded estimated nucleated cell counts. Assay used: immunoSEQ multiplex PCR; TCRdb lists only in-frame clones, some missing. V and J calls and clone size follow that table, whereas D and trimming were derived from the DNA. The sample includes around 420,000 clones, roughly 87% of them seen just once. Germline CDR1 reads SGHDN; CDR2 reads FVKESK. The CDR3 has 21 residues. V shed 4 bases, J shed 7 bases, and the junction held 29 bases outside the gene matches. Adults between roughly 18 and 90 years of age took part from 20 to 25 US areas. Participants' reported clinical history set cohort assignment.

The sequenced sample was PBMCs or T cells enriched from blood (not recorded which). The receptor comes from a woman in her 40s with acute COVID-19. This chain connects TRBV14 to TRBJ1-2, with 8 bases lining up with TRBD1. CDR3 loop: CASSRPGQARSDRVRAFGYTF. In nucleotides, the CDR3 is TGTGCCAGCAGCCGGCCTGGACAAGCCCGCTCGGACAGGGTGCGGGCGTTTGGCTACACCTTC.